Listed below are T cell receptor beta chains from one sample, sequenced in a study of CD8+CD57+ T cells in acquired aplastic anemia. TCRdb fed the reads into MiXCR, producing one record per CDR3 protein. The sample includes hundreds of thousands of distinct CDR3 sequences, roughly 68% of them seen just once. The sample was sorted CD4+, CD8+, or CD8+CD57+ T cells (not recorded which) from PBMCs. These receptors originate from a human donor in good health, serving as a control. The CDR3 runs from the conserved cysteine through the conserved F or W. The order of the fields is D gene, V gene, J gene, CDR3 length, clone size, CDR3 DNA, CDR3 protein. D genes are given only for firm matches. Clone sizes are given selectively: once, few, many, or a class where the clone is expanded.

>TRBD2|TRBV9|TRBJ2-3|15|.
TGTGCCAGCAGCGCGGGCGGGGGGCCTAGCTCCTACAAGTATTTT
CASSAGGGPSSYKYF
>TRBD1|TRBV20-1|TRBJ1-4|13|many
TGCAGTGCTTACAGGGGGAATAATGAAAAACTGTTTTTT
CSAYRGNNEKLFF
>.|TRBV7-2|TRBJ1-6|17|many
TGTGCCAGCAGCCCGCAAATAGGGGACAACTATAATTCACCCCTCCACTTT
CASSPQIGDNYNSPLHF
>TRBD1|TRBV20-1|TRBJ2-5|13|many
TGCAGTGCCTCATCAGGGGGCCAAGAGACCCAGTACTTC
CSASSGGQETQYF
>.|TRBV2|TRBJ2-1|15|.
TGTGCCAGCAGCCCCGGCACAGAGACTCACAACGAGCAGTTCTTC
CASSPGTETHNEQFF
>TRBD1|TRBV7-9|TRBJ1-2|14|few
TGTGCCAGCAGCCGACAGGACAGGGGCCTAATACCCCTCTTC
CASSRQDRGLIPLF
>.|TRBV20-1|TRBJ2-3|14|.
TGCAGTGTGGCACGGGGGGCCGGCGCAGATACGCAGTATTTT
CSVARGAGADTQYF
>TRBD1|TRBV10-3|TRBJ1-1|14|.
TGTGCCAGTAGACAGGGGCCAGGGAACACTGAAGCTTTCTTT
CASRQGPGNTEAFF
>TRBD2|TRBV10-2|TRBJ2-1|21|.
TGCGCCAGCAGTGCGCCAGCGGGGGGCCTCAGCTCACGACAGGAGAGATATGAGCAGTTCTTC
CASSAPAGGLSSRQERYEQFF
>TRBD2|TRBV7-3|TRBJ2-3|17|.
TGTGCCAACAGTGTATGGAAGCGGGGGTGGAACACAGATACGCAGTGTTTT
CANSVWKRGWNTDTQCF
>TRBD2|TRBV7-2|TRBJ2-3|16|.
TGTGCCAGCAGCCTGGAGCGGGGGGGCCGGGAAGATACGCAGTATTTT
CASSLERGGREDTQYF
>.|TRBV11-3|TRBJ1-1|13|.
TGTGCCAGCAGCTTAGGGGAGAGGCCTAAGGTGTTCTTT
CASSLGERPKVFF
>.|TRBV19|TRBJ1-1|13|.
TGTGCCAGTATCACGGCGCGGGCAGCTGAAGCTTTCTTT
CASITARAAEAFF
>.|TRBV19|TRBJ1-2|16|many
TGTGCCAGTAGTATCTCAATGTCGTTACTTAACTATGGCTACACCTTC
CASSISMSLLNYGYTF
>TRBD1|TRBV30|TRBJ2-7|13|many
TGTGCCTGGGTCGGGACAGATACCTACGAGCAGTACTTC
CAWVGTDTYEQYF
>.|TRBV5-8|TRBJ2-1|15|many
TGTGCCAGCAGCTCCCGACAAATTGAGATGAATGAGCAGTTCTTC
CASSSRQIEMNEQFF
>.|TRBV7-2|TRBJ1-6|14|once
TGTGCCAGCAGCCAAGATAGAGGACGCACTGAAGCCTACTTT
CASSQDRGRTEAYF
>.|TRBV12-3/TRBV12-4|TRBJ1-2|13|.
TGTGCCAGCAGTTTTGACGGGTACTATGGCTACACCTTC
CASSFDGYYGYTF
>.|TRBV29-1|TRBJ2-7|12|.
TGCAGCGTTGAAGGCAAGACCTACGAGCAGTACTTC
CSVEGKTYEQYF
>.|TRBV2|TRBJ2-7|14|once
TGTGCCAGCAGTGAAACGGGGGCACTACACGAGCAGTACTTC
CASSETGALHEQYF
>TRBD2|TRBV12-3/TRBV12-4|TRBJ2-3|18|.
TGTGCCAGCAGCGACGGACTAGCGGGGGGCGGGGTCACAGATACGCAGTATTTT
CASSDGLAGGGVTDTQYF
>.|TRBV7-8|TRBJ2-7|14|once
TGTGCCAGCAGCCTCGAAGGGCAGTCCTGGATTGAGTGGTTC
CASSLEGQSWIEWF